The 11 T cell receptor beta chains given below trace back to one sample, sequenced in a study of blood T cell repertoires in COVID-19. The protocol was immunoSEQ multiplex PCR, while the TCRdb copy is restricted to in-frame clones and leaves out a portion. The sample records some 70,000 clones, roughly 89% being singletons. Sequenced material: peripheral blood. The receptors originated from a man aged 50-59 years with acute or convalescent COVID-19.

The CDR3 loop reads CASSSGTGAETQYF. In nucleotides, the CDR3 is TGTGCCAGCAGCTCAGGGACAGGGGCAGAGACCCAGTACTTC. The chain links TRBV11-2 to TRBJ2-5; 10 bases are a match to TRBD1. Trimming cost V 4 bases and J 4 bases; bases outside gene matches: 3. The CDR3 has 14 residues. Germline V gene data show CDR1 as SGHAT and CDR2 as FQNNGV. The full variable domain, with the rest looked up from reference TRBV11-2 and TRBJ2-5, is EAGVAQSPRYKIIEKRQSVAFWCNPISGHATLYWYQQILGQGPKLLIQFQNNGVVDDSQLPKDRFSAERLKGVDSTLKIQPAKLEDSAVYLCASSSGTGAETQYFGPGTRLLVL.

This clone has just one count. V gene TRBV28 combines with J gene TRBJ2-1, with TRBD2 matching 11 bases. The CDR3 loop spans 16 amino acids. The germline gives CDR1 MDHEN, CDR2 SYDVKM. V was pared by 6 bases and J by 7 bases, with 11 bases of the junction left unmatched. The CDR3 protein is CASSSSLAGVGNEQFF. CDR3 DNA sequence: TGTGCCAGCAGCTCTTCACTAGCGGGAGTGGGAAATGAGCAGTTCTTC.

This chain connects TRBV19 to TRBJ2-3; TRBD2 agrees at 7 bases. J was trimmed by 4 bases and V by 9 bases; bases with no gene match: 7. The CDR3 runs to 13 residues. Germline CDR1 is LNHDA and CDR2 is SQIVND (reference sequence). The CDR3, as DNA: TGTGCCAGCTCTAGGGGAGGGGCAGATACGCAGTATTTT. Protein: CASSRGGADTQYF.

The chain joins TRBV19 to TRBJ2-2, with D possibly being TRBD1 (5 bases). Germline CDR1 LNHDA, CDR2 SQIVND (reference sequence). CDR3 length equals 12 residues. V lost 6 bases and J lost 6, with 8 bases in between. The CDR3: CASRHRPGELFF. The DNA for the CDR3 is TGTGCCAGTAGGCACAGGCCCGGGGAGCTGTTTTTT.

The chain employs TRBV5-1 and TRBJ2-7; D is perhaps TRBD2 (5 bases). Trimming stripped 4 bases from V and 0 bases from J, with 14 bases between. Germline V CDR1 and CDR2: SGHRS, YFSETQ. The CDR3 has 15 amino acids. CDR3 in amino acids: CASSAGLASSYEQYF. CDR3 DNA sequence: TGCGCCAGCAGCGCCGGACTGGCGAGCTCCTACGAGCAGTACTTC.

V and J are TRBV5-5 and TRBJ2-5; tentatively, D is TRBD2 (6 bases). V shed 1 base and J shed 2 bases, with 12 bases lying between them. Germline CDR1 reads SGHKS; CDR2 reads YYEKEE (reference sequence). This CDR3 region has 15 residues. CDR3 region: CASSLSGLPQETQYF. CDR3 in DNA: TGTGCCAGCAGCTTGAGCGGGCTACCACAAGAGACCCAGTACTTC.

The V and J genes are TRBV3-1 (or the pseudogene TRBV3-2) and TRBJ2-2, with D possibly matching TRBD2 (6 bases). Germline lookup yields CDR1 LGHDT and CDR2 YNNKEL (reference sequence). The CDR3 has 16 amino acids. V was cut by 0 bases and J by 5 bases, with 13 bases left in between. The CDR3 DNA reads TGTGCCAGCAGCCAAGATCGAGGGGCGGGGACCGGGGAGCTGTTTTTT. It yields the protein CASSQDRGAGTGELFF.

The chain recombines TRBV4-1 with TRBJ2-5, with 8 nucleotides matching TRBD2. CDR3 length: 15 residues. Germline assignment: CDR1 MGHRA and CDR2 YSYEKL. V lost 1 base and J lost 5; bases outside the gene matches: 6. The CDR3 here is CASSQGAGARETQYF. CDR3 sequence (DNA): TGCGCCAGCAGCCAAGGAGCGGGAGCGCGGGAGACCCAGTACTTC.

In nucleotides, the CDR3 is TGTGCCAGCTCACCATCTCCAGCGGGGAGCTCCTACAATGAGCAGTTCTTC. Encoded protein: CASSPSPAGSSYNEQFF. The chain combines TRBV18 with TRBJ2-1; 7 nucleotides agree with TRBD2. V shed 2 bases and J 0 bases; nucleotides not matched to a gene: 7. CDR1 is KGHSH and CDR2 is LQKENI in the germline V gene. The length of the CDR3 is 17 residues.

The V and J genes are TRBV29-1 and TRBJ2-7; D gene ambiguous. Trimming cost V 5 bases and J 3 bases, with 5 bases left between them. This CDR3 is 10 amino acids long. Germline CDR1 SQVTM, CDR2 ANQGSEA. Written as DNA, the CDR3 is TGCAGCGTTTTCGTCTACGAGCAGTACTTC. Translating it yields CSVFVYEQYF.

The chain recombines TRBV30 with TRBJ1-6; D not certain. CDR3 length equals 14 residues. Trimming took 3 bases from V and 8 from J, leaving 14 bases between them. Per germline, CDR1 GTSNPN and CDR2 SVGIG (reference sequence). CDR3 loop: CAWSQEAKHSPLHF. Written as DNA, the CDR3 is TGTGCCTGGAGCCAGGAGGCGAAACATTCACCCCTCCACTTT.